This TCR beta chain is drawn from a study of T cell repertoires in cytomegalovirus infection. Study-level information: Indications came from public TCR beta signatures; they pointed to CMV infection and to a matching HLA type. Study conclusions and caveats: The study found HLA-C-restricted CMV-specific TCR beta clonotypes dominating the ex vivo response.

In TCRdb, the reads were re-called with MiXCR into one record per CDR3 protein. Altogether fewer than 950,000 distinct CDR3 sequences are present, approximately 29% being singletons, with the ten largest covering about an eighth. As to this clonotype: The target antigen is unknown.

The sample was cultured CD8+ T cells from PBMCs, taken from culture after CMV antigen stimulation. This TCR derives from a human donor in good health (CMV status not recorded). Some clones in this sample may be carry-over from other donors' samples.

In DNA, the CDR3 is TGTGCCAGCAGTTCAACAGACACTATTAGGATTCACGGCTACACCTTC. As protein: CASSSTDTIRIHGYTF. This chain connects TRBV27 to TRBJ1-2; D uncertain. CDR3 length equals 16 residues. Trimming shortened V by 4 bases and J by 8 bases, and 23 bases separated the two germline ends. Germline V lookup: CDR1 MNHEY, CDR2 SMNVEV (reference sequence).